This is a list of T cell receptor beta chains from one sample in a study of persistence of HIV-infected CD4 T cells. Antigens of these TCRs are unknown. This table comes from immunoSEQ multiplex PCR, and its TCRdb copy is limited to in-frame clones, with some not included. The sample contains over 30,000 clones, 82% of which appear only once. This specimen was CD4+ T cells sorted from PBMCs after roughly 18-hour stimulation, taken from a patient who received antiretroviral therapy. These TCRs come from an adult woman with HIV who was CMV-seropositive. The CDR3 runs from the conserved cysteine through the conserved F or W. The D gene is left open where the match is weak. Not all rows give a size; the values are once, few, many and, for expanded clones, a class.

>TRBJ2-1|TRBD2|TRBV3-1/TRBV3-2|NA
CASSPRTSGTYNEQFF
TGTGCCAGCAGCCCGCGGACTAGCGGGACCTACAATGAGCAGTTCTTC
>TRBJ1-2|TRBD1|TRBV6-5|once
CASSIIGTGAGYTF
TGTGCCAGCAGCATCATCGGGACAGGGGCTGGCTACACCTTC
>TRBJ2-1|NA|TRBV6-2/TRBV6-3|once
CASSSHYLPGGNEQFF
TGTGCCAGCAGTTCCCACTACCTCCCAGGAGGCAATGAGCAGTTCTTC
>TRBJ2-7|NA|TRBV2|NA
CASKRAGPYEQYF
TGTGCCAGCAAACGGGCAGGGCCCTACGAGCAGTACTTC
>TRBJ2-7|NA|TRBV18|NA
CASSRDGRGEQYF
TGTGCCAGCTCACGGGACGGCCGAGGAGAGCAGTACTTC
>TRBJ1-2|NA|TRBV29-1|NA
CSVFRSLGTENYGYTF
TGCAGCGTTTTTCGGTCCCTTGGGACTGAAAACTATGGCTACACCTTC
>TRBJ1-1|NA|TRBV19|NA
CASSIAGFGAFF
TGTGCCAGTAGTATAGCGGGTTTTGGAGCTTTCTTT
>TRBJ2-7|TRBD1|TRBV7-6|NA
CASSLGGTGAYEQYF
TGTGCCAGCAGCTTAGGAGGGACAGGGGCCTACGAGCAGTACTTC
>TRBJ1-2|NA|TRBV7-9|NA
CASSLEGRVHGYTF
TGTGCCAGCAGCTTAGAGGGTAGGGTCCATGGCTACACCTTC
>TRBJ2-5|NA|TRBV11-3|NA
CASSLEGMMGTQYF
TGTGCCAGCAGCTTAGAGGGCATGATGGGGACCCAGTACTTC
>TRBJ1-1|NA|TRBV6-5|NA
CASSPGQNTEAFF
TGTGCCAGCAGCCCGGGACAGAACACTGAAGCTTTCTTT
>TRBJ1-1|NA|TRBV7-3|few
CASSLTGASNGFF
TGTGCCAGCAGCTTAACGGGGGCTAGTAACGGTTTCTTT
>TRBJ1-5|NA|TRBV18|NA
CASPPLDTLNQPQHF
TGTGCCAGCCCTCCGCTCGACACACTCAATCAGCCCCAGCATTTT
>TRBJ2-4|NA|TRBV7-2|NA
CASSFSIIQYF
TGTGCCAGCAGCTTTTCTATCATTCAGTACTTC
>TRBJ1-3|TRBD1|TRBV18|NA
CASSRTLVRGQDQLSGNTIYF
TGTGCCAGCTCACGGACCCTTGTACGGGGACAGGACCAACTCTCTGGAAACACCATATATTTT
>TRBJ1-2|TRBD1|TRBV18|NA
CASSPPGRGQDYGYTF
TGTGCCAGCTCACCACCGGGCAGGGGGCAGGACTATGGCTACACCTTC
>TRBJ2-2|NA|TRBV7-3|NA
CASRSDLLTGELFF
TGTGCCAGCAGATCTGATCTGTTAACCGGGGAGCTGTTTTTT
>TRBJ2-1|NA|TRBV19|NA
CASSKDTGRVTNEQFF
TGTGCCAGTAGTAAGGACACGGGGCGGGTAACCAATGAGCAGTTCTTC
>TRBJ2-7|TRBD1|TRBV19|NA
CASEPGQGRNEQYF
TGTGCCAGTGAGCCGGGACAGGGAAGAAACGAGCAGTACTTC
>TRBJ2-7|NA|TRBV7-2|few
CASSLVRTSYEQYF
TGTGCCAGCAGCTTAGTACGGACCTCCTACGAGCAGTACTTC
>TRBJ1-2|NA|TRBV19|NA
CASSIRRDVYGYTF
TGTGCCAGTAGTATCAGAAGGGATGTCTATGGCTACACCTTC
>TRBJ2-6|NA|TRBV7-3|NA
CASSAHNGANVLTF
TGTGCCAGCAGCGCCCACAATGGGGCCAACGTCCTGACTTTC
>TRBJ2-5|NA|TRBV5-8|NA
CASRERAGETQYF
TGTGCCAGCAGGGAACGGGCGGGAGAGACCCAGTACTTC
>TRBJ1-1|NA|TRBV15|NA
CATSPFIGDTEAFF
TGTGCCACCAGCCCCTTTATAGGGGACACTGAAGCTTTCTTT
>TRBJ2-6|NA|TRBV18|NA
CASSLTTGSGANVLTF
TGTGCCAGCTCACTAACTACAGGATCCGGGGCCAACGTCCTGACTTTC